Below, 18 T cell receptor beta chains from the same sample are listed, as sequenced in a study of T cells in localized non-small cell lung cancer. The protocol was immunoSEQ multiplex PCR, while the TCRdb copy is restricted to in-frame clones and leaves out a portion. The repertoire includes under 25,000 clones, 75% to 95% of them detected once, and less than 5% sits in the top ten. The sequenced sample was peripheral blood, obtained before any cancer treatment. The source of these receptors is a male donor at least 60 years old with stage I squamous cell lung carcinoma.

The CDR3 sequence is CASGQGARTEAFF. The DNA for the CDR3 is TGTGCCAGCGGACAGGGGGCGCGTACTGAAGCTTTCTTT. This chain connects TRBV28 to TRBJ1-1; 11 bases map to TRBD1. The V gene's germline CDR1 is MDHEN and CDR2 SYDVKM. The CDR3 loop spans 13 amino acids. The trim removed 8 bases at V and 5 bases at J, leaving 4 bases unmatched.

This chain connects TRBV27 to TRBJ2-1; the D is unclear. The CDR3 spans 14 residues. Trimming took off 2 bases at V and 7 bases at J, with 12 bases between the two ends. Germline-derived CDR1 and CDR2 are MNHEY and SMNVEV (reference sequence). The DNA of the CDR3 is TGTGCCAGCAGTTTACGCCCCGACACTAATGAGCAGTTCTTC. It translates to CASSLRPDTNEQFF.

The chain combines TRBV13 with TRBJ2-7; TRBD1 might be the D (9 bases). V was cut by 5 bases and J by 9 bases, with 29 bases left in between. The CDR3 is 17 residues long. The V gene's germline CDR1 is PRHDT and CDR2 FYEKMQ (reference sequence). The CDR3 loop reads CASSPYGGDRAHWGQYF. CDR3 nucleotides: TGTGCCAGCAGCCCGTACGGGGGGGACAGGGCCCACTGGGGGCAGTACTTC.

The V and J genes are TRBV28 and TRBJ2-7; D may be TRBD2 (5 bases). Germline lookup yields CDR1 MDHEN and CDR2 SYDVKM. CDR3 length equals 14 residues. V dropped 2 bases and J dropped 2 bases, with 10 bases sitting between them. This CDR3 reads CASSLGGSTYEQYF. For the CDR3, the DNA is TGTGCCAGCAGTTTAGGTGGGAGCACCTACGAGCAGTACTTC.

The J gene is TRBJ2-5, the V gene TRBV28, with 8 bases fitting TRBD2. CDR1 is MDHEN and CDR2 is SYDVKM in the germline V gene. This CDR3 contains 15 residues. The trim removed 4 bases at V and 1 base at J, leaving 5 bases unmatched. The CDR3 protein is CASSSTGGGQETQYF. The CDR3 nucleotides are TGTGCCAGCAGTTCCACGGGGGGGGGCCAAGAGACCCAGTACTTC.

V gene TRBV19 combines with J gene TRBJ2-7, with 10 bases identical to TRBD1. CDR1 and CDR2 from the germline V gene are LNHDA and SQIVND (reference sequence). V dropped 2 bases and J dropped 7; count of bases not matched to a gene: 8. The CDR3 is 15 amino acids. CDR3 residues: CASSIIGTGVKEQYF. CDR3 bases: TGTGCCAGTAGTATAATTGGGACAGGGGTTAAGGAGCAGTACTTC.

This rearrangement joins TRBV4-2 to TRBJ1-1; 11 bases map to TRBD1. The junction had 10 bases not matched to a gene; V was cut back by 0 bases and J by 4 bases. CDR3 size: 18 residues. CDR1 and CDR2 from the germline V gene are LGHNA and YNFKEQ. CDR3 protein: CASSQDPARTGGITEAFF. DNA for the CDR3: TGTGCCAGCAGCCAAGATCCCGCACGGACAGGGGGCATCACTGAAGCTTTCTTT.

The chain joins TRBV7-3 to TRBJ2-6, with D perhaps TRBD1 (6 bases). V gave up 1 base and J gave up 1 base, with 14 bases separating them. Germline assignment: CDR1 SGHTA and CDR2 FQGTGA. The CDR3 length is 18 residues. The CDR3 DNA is TGTGCCAGCAGCTTAAGAGGGACACCCAGTTCTGGGGCCAACGTCCTGACTTTC. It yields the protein CASSLRGTPSSGANVLTF.

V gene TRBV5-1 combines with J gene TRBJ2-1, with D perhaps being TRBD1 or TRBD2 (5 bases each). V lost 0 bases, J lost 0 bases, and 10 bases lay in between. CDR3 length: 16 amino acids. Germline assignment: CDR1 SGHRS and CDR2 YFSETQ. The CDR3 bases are TGCGCCAGCAGCTTGGGTTGGGGGAGCTCCTACAATGAGCAGTTCTTC. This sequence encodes CASSLGWGSSYNEQFF.

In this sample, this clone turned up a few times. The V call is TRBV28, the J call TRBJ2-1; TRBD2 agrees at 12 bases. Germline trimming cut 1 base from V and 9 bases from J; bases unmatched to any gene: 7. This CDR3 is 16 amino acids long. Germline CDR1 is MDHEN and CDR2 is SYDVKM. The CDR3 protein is CASSLYGASGRGEQFF. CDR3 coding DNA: TGTGCCAGCAGTTTATATGGCGCTAGCGGGAGGGGTGAGCAGTTCTTC.

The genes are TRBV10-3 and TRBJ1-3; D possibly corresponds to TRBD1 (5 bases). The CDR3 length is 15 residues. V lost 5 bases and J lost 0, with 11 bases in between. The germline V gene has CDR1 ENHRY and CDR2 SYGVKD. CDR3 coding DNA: TGTGCCATCAGTCCCGGGACCGACTCTGGAAACACCATATATTTT. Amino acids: CAISPGTDSGNTIYF.

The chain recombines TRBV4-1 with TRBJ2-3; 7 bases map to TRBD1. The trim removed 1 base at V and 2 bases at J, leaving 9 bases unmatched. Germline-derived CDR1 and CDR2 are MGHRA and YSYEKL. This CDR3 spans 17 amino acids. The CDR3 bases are TGCGCCAGCAGCCAAGTCACAGGGGCCGGGACCACAGATACGCAGTATTTT. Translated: CASSQVTGAGTTDTQYF.

In DNA form, the CDR3 reads TGTGCCATTGGGCTAGCGGCGCCGAGCGGGGAGCTGTTTTTT. Translating gives CAIGLAAPSGELFF. The chain has TRBV10-3 and TRBJ2-2; the match to TRBD2 covers 7 bases. The V segment lost 9 bases and the J segment 7 bases; nucleotides outside the gene matches: 11. Germline CDR1 reads ENHRY; CDR2 reads SYGVKD. The CDR3 totals 14 residues.

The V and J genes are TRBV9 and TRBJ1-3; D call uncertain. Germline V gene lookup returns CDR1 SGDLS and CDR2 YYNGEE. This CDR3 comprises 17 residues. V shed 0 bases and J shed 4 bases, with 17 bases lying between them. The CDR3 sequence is CASSVEKGPSGGNTIYF. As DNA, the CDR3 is TGTGCCAGCAGCGTAGAGAAGGGCCCCTCGGGAGGAAACACCATATATTTT.

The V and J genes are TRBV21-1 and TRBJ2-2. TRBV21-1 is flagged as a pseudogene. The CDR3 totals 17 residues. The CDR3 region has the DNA TGTGCCAGCAGCAAAGAGGAATGGACGGCTAACACCGGGGAGCTGTTTTTT. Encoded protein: CASSKEEWTANTGELFF.

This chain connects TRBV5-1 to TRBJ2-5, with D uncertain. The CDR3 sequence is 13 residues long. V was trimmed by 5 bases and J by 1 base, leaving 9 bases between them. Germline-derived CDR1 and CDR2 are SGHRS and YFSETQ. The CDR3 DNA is TGCGCCAGCAGTGTGGGGTCCCAAGAGACCCAGTACTTC. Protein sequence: CASSVGSQETQYF.

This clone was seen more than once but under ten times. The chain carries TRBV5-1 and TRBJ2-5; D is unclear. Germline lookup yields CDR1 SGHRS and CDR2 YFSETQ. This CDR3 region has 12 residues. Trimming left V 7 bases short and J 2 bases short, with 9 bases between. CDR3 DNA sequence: TGCGCCAGCGCCGGCGGACAAGAGACCCAGTACTTC. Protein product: CASAGGQETQYF. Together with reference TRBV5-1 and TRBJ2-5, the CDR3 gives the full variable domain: KAGVTQTPRYLIKTRGQQVTLSCSPISGHRSVSWYQQTPGQGLQFLFEYFSETQRNKGNFPGRFSGRQFSNSRSEMNVSTLELGDSALYLCASAGGQETQYFGPGTRLLVL.

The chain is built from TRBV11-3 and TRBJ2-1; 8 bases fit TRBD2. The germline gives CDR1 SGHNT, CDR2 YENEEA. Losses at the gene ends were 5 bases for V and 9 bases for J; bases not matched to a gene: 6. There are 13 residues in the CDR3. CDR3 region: CASSPYGRGEQFF. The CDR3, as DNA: TGTGCCAGCAGCCCCTACGGGAGGGGTGAGCAGTTCTTC.